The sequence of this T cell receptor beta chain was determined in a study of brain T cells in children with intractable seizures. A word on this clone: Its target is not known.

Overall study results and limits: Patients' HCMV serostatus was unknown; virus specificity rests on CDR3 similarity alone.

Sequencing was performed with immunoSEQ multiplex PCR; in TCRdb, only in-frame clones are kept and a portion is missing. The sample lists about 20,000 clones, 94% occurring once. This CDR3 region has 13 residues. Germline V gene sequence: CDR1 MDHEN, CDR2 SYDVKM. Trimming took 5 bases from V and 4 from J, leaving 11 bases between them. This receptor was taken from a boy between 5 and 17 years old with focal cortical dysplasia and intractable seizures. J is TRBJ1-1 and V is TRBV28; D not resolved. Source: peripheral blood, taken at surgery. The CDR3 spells CASSPKWSTEAFF. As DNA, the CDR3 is TGTGCCAGCAGTCCCAAGTGGAGCACTGAAGCTTTCTTT.